A selection of T cell receptor beta chains follows, all from one sample in a study of blood T cell repertoires in COVID-19. Libraries were prepared by immunoSEQ multiplex PCR; TCRdb keeps only in-frame clonotypes and omits some of them. The data show 110,000 to 150,000 clones, 80% to 90% seen once. The specimen was peripheral blood. Receptors were obtained from a man aged 55 to 70 with active or convalescent COVID-19. The CDR3 runs from the conserved cysteine through the conserved F or W. Each record gives: V gene, D gene, J gene, clone size, CDR3 protein, CDR3 DNA. The D gene is left open where the match is weak. Expanded clones are given a class, and other clones once, few, many or no size at all.

v_call: TRBV10-3; d_call: -; j_call: TRBJ1-2; clone_size: -; cdr3_aa: CAISEDRPQATYGYTF; cdr3_nt: TGTGCCATCAGTGAGGACAGGCCGCAAGCTACCTATGGCTACACCTTC
v_call: TRBV4-1; d_call: -; j_call: TRBJ2-1; clone_size: -; cdr3_aa: CASSLPAGQSYNEQFF; cdr3_nt: TGCGCCAGCAGCCTCCCCGCGGGGCAGTCCTACAATGAGCAGTTCTTC
v_call: TRBV7-2; d_call: TRBD1; j_call: TRBJ1-1; clone_size: -; cdr3_aa: CASSTRDRVTEAFF; cdr3_nt: TGTGCCAGCAGCACCCGGGACAGGGTGACTGAAGCTTTCTTT
v_call: TRBV4-2; d_call: -; j_call: TRBJ2-7; clone_size: -; cdr3_aa: CASSQSSGPYEQYF; cdr3_nt: TGTGCCAGCAGCCAATCATCCGGTCCCTACGAGCAGTACTTC
v_call: TRBV4-1; d_call: -; j_call: TRBJ1-3; clone_size: once; cdr3_aa: CASSPSDRASGNTIYF; cdr3_nt: TGCGCCAGCAGCCCTAGTGACCGCGCCTCTGGAAACACCATATATTTT
v_call: TRBV9; d_call: -; j_call: TRBJ2-1; clone_size: -; cdr3_aa: CASGREVDEQFF; cdr3_nt: TGTGCCAGCGGGAGAGAGGTCGATGAGCAGTTCTTC
v_call: TRBV6-1; d_call: -; j_call: TRBJ1-3; clone_size: once; cdr3_aa: CASSVKQGFTGNTIYF; cdr3_nt: TGTGCCAGCAGTGTAAAACAGGGTTTTACTGGAAACACCATATATTTT
v_call: TRBV19; d_call: TRBD1; j_call: TRBJ1-4; clone_size: -; cdr3_aa: CASSFYRGNEKLFF; cdr3_nt: TGTGCCAGTAGTTTTTACAGGGGTAATGAAAAACTGTTTTTT
v_call: TRBV7-8; d_call: -; j_call: TRBJ1-5; clone_size: -; cdr3_aa: CASSLGITGAQHF; cdr3_nt: TGTGCCAGCAGCTTAGGTATAACGGGGGCCCAGCATTTT
v_call: TRBV7-6; d_call: TRBD2; j_call: TRBJ2-2; clone_size: once; cdr3_aa: CASSFASGITGELFF; cdr3_nt: TGTGCCAGCAGCTTCGCTAGCGGGATAACCGGGGAGCTGTTTTTT
v_call: TRBV3-1/TRBV3-2; d_call: TRBD1; j_call: TRBJ1-1; clone_size: once; cdr3_aa: CASSQDLYRGAFF; cdr3_nt: TGTGCCAGCAGCCAAGATCTGTACAGGGGAGCTTTCTTT
v_call: TRBV2; d_call: TRBD2; j_call: TRBJ2-7; clone_size: -; cdr3_aa: CASRDTGTSRYEQYF; cdr3_nt: TGTGCCAGCAGGGATACCGGGACTAGTAGGTACGAGCAGTACTTC
v_call: TRBV2; d_call: -; j_call: TRBJ1-1; clone_size: -; cdr3_aa: CASSAGNTEAFF; cdr3_nt: TGTGCCAGCAGCGCAGGGAACACTGAAGCTTTCTTT
v_call: TRBV30; d_call: TRBD1; j_call: TRBJ2-2; clone_size: -; cdr3_aa: CAWSVGQGVAGELFF; cdr3_nt: TGTGCCTGGAGTGTGGGACAGGGGGTCGCCGGGGAGCTGTTTTTT
v_call: TRBV6-1; d_call: TRBD1; j_call: TRBJ2-5; clone_size: -; cdr3_aa: CASIPGTGLGETQYF; cdr3_nt: TGTGCCAGCATCCCCGGGACAGGGCTTGGAGAGACCCAGTACTTC
v_call: TRBV9; d_call: -; j_call: TRBJ1-1; clone_size: -; cdr3_aa: CASSEYSMNTEAFF; cdr3_nt: TGTGCCAGCAGCGAGTACAGCATGAACACTGAAGCTTTCTTT
v_call: TRBV4-2; d_call: -; j_call: TRBJ1-5; clone_size: -; cdr3_aa: CASSQDDRYNQPQHF; cdr3_nt: TGTGCCAGCAGCCAAGACGACAGATACAATCAGCCCCAGCATTTT
v_call: TRBV14; d_call: -; j_call: TRBJ2-2; clone_size: -; cdr3_aa: CASSHLGELFF; cdr3_nt: TGTGCCAGCAGCCACCTAGGGGAGCTGTTTTTT
v_call: TRBV7-9; d_call: TRBD1; j_call: TRBJ1-4; clone_size: -; cdr3_aa: CASSLRGTGTNEKLFF; cdr3_nt: TGTGCCAGCAGCCTAAGGGGGACAGGGACTAATGAAAAACTGTTTTTT
v_call: TRBV7-3; d_call: TRBD1; j_call: TRBJ2-2; clone_size: -; cdr3_aa: CASSLRGQGLFF; cdr3_nt: TGTGCCAGCAGCTTAAGGGGACAGGGGCTGTTTTTT
v_call: TRBV10-1; d_call: -; j_call: TRBJ2-7; clone_size: -; cdr3_aa: CANKKQGHWREQYF; cdr3_nt: TGCGCCAACAAGAAGCAGGGTCATTGGCGCGAGCAGTACTTC
v_call: TRBV7-9; d_call: -; j_call: TRBJ1-6; clone_size: -; cdr3_aa: CASSYLGSNSPLHF; cdr3_nt: TGTGCCAGCAGCTACCTCGGGAGTAATTCACCCCTCCACTTT
v_call: TRBV2; d_call: TRBD1; j_call: TRBJ1-1; clone_size: -; cdr3_aa: CASRDRGGISEAFF; cdr3_nt: TGTGCCAGCAGAGACAGGGGGGGGATCTCTGAAGCTTTCTTT
v_call: TRBV7-3; d_call: -; j_call: TRBJ2-7; clone_size: once; cdr3_aa: CASSPSLRGEQYF; cdr3_nt: TGTGCCAGCAGCCCCTCACTTAGGGGGGAGCAGTACTTC
v_call: TRBV24-1; d_call: TRBD1; j_call: TRBJ1-2; clone_size: few; cdr3_aa: CATSDPGTGGAKDYGYTF; cdr3_nt: TGTGCCACCAGTGATCCCGGGACAGGGGGCGCTAAGGACTATGGCTACACCTTC
v_call: TRBV24-1; d_call: -; j_call: TRBJ1-2; clone_size: -; cdr3_aa: CATSSPDYGYTF; cdr3_nt: TGTGCCACCAGTTCCCCGGACTATGGCTACACCTTC
v_call: TRBV21-1; d_call: -; j_call: TRBJ2-1; clone_size: -; cdr3_aa: CASSKPPLHNEQFF; cdr3_nt: TGTGCCAGCAGCAAACCTCCCCTCCACAATGAGCAGTTCTTC
v_call: TRBV9; d_call: -; j_call: TRBJ2-2; clone_size: -; cdr3_aa: CASSVVEGDTGELFF; cdr3_nt: TGTGCCAGCAGCGTAGTCGAGGGGGACACCGGGGAGCTGTTTTTT
v_call: TRBV7-9; d_call: -; j_call: TRBJ1-5; clone_size: -; cdr3_aa: CASSFAGTLSQPQHF; cdr3_nt: TGTGCCAGCAGCTTTGCCGGGACACTCTCCCAGCCCCAGCATTTT
v_call: TRBV11-2; d_call: TRBD2; j_call: TRBJ2-7; clone_size: -; cdr3_aa: CASSLGRGDEQYF; cdr3_nt: TGTGCCAGCAGCTTAGGACGGGGGGACGAGCAGTACTTC
v_call: TRBV2; d_call: -; j_call: TRBJ2-3; clone_size: -; cdr3_aa: CASSEMPGRSTDTQYF; cdr3_nt: TGTGCCAGCAGTGAAATGCCGGGTCGAAGCACAGATACGCAGTATTTT
v_call: TRBV7-3; d_call: TRBD2; j_call: TRBJ2-3; clone_size: -; cdr3_aa: CASSPGTSGSTDTQYF; cdr3_nt: TGTGCCAGCAGCCCCGGGACTAGCGGGAGCACAGATACGCAGTATTTT
v_call: TRBV28; d_call: TRBD1; j_call: TRBJ1-5; clone_size: -; cdr3_aa: CASSLGDRDWQPQHF; cdr3_nt: TGTGCCAGCAGTTTGGGTGACAGGGATTGGCAGCCCCAGCATTTT
v_call: TRBV19; d_call: -; j_call: TRBJ2-3; clone_size: -; cdr3_aa: CASSISTASTDTQYF; cdr3_nt: TGTGCCAGTAGTATTTCGACAGCTAGCACAGATACGCAGTATTTT
v_call: TRBV19; d_call: -; j_call: TRBJ2-2; clone_size: -; cdr3_aa: CASSYSLSNTGELFF; cdr3_nt: TGTGCCAGTAGTTACTCCCTCTCGAACACCGGGGAGCTGTTTTTT
v_call: TRBV18; d_call: TRBD1; j_call: TRBJ2-2; clone_size: -; cdr3_aa: CASSPATGVAGELFF; cdr3_nt: TGTGCCAGCTCGCCCGCGACAGGGGTGGCCGGGGAGCTGTTTTTT
v_call: TRBV6-2/TRBV6-3; d_call: TRBD1; j_call: TRBJ2-7; clone_size: -; cdr3_aa: CASSPHRGSNEQYF; cdr3_nt: TGTGCCAGCAGCCCCCACAGGGGGTCCAACGAGCAGTACTTC
v_call: TRBV25-1; d_call: TRBD2; j_call: TRBJ2-1; clone_size: -; cdr3_aa: CASTRTSGSRDEQFF; cdr3_nt: TGTGCCAGCACCCGAACTAGCGGCAGCAGAGATGAGCAGTTCTTC
v_call: TRBV2; d_call: -; j_call: TRBJ2-3; clone_size: -; cdr3_aa: CASSEVVGGPLDTQYF; cdr3_nt: TGTGCCAGCAGTGAAGTCGTGGGGGGGCCGTTAGATACGCAGTATTTT
v_call: TRBV7-3; d_call: -; j_call: TRBJ1-1; clone_size: few; cdr3_aa: CASNALEAFF; cdr3_nt: TGTGCCAGCAACGCACTCGAAGCTTTCTTT
v_call: TRBV5-1; d_call: -; j_call: TRBJ1-5; clone_size: -; cdr3_aa: CASSLVAGSNQPQHF; cdr3_nt: TGCGCCAGCAGCTTGGTCGCCGGGAGCAATCAGCCCCAGCATTTT